This section outlines one T cell receptor (beta chain) sequence together with its context. Original processing notes: The authors estimated nucleated cell counts from reference gene primer amplification. Repertoires were generated with immunoSEQ multiplex PCR, while TCRdb's copy carries only in-frame clones and drops some. V, J and clone size derive from that table, while D and trimming were established from the DNA sequence. The sample consists of about 130,000 clones, about 76% of them appearing once. The V and J ends lost 0 bases and 4 bases respectively, with 8 bases between them. CDR3 length: 13 residues. Germline V gives CDR1 SGHRS, CDR2 YFSETQ. The data stem from a study of blood T cell repertoires in COVID-19. Study-wide context: In each case, the material was cDNA or gDNA derived from T cells, B-cell-depleted T cells, or PBMCs.

The receptor was isolated from a woman in her sixties or seventies with COVID-19, enrolled during active disease. Sequenced: peripheral blood. The chain is built from TRBV5-1 and TRBJ2-7; maybe TRBD1 (5 bases). CDR3 residues: CASSLGRVYEQYF. The CDR3 region has the DNA TGCGCCAGCAGCTTGGGCAGGGTTTACGAGCAGTACTTC.